These 9 T cell receptor beta chains originate from one sample sequenced in a study of T cells in Graves' hyperthyroidism and ophthalmopathy. Using RNA transcripts as the source, TCR beta CDR3 regions were amplified. The TCR CDR3 was amplified in a first-round RT-PCR using the HTBI primer set. TCRdb re-derived calls from the multiplex PCR reads in MiXCR, one entry per CDR3 protein. The data show a few hundred thousand distinct CDR3 sequences, roughly 15% seen once. The material sequenced was blood. Every receptor here comes from a woman in her 30s with Graves' ophthalmopathy.

This chain uses TRBV9 with TRBJ1-3; D may be TRBD1 (5 bases). This CDR3 spans 15 amino acids. V lost 0 bases, J lost 3 bases, and 10 bases lay in between. Germline CDR1 is SGDLS and CDR2 is YYNGEE. Written as DNA, the CDR3 is TGTGCCAGCAGCGTAGGTGGCAGGGATGGAAACACCATATATTTT. The encoded protein is CASSVGGRDGNTIYF.

This clonotype was found many times. The chain links TRBV28 to TRBJ2-3, with D hard to call. Germline V gene data show CDR1 as MDHEN and CDR2 as SYDVKM. Trimming left V 2 bases short and J 0 bases short, with 12 bases between. The CDR3 contains 16 residues. This CDR3 reads CASSLALLSSTDTQYF. CDR3 bases: TGTGCCAGCAGTTTAGCGCTCCTTTCTAGCACAGATACGCAGTATTTT.

Details on this clonotype: The junction does not match germline at one end; this may be a read error. The chain couples TRBV6-5 to TRBJ1-2; D unresolved. This CDR3 contains 16 residues. CDR1 MNHEY and CDR2 SVGAGI come from the germline V gene. The CDR3 DNA is TGTGTCAGCAGTTACTCGAGTGCGACCGAGGCCTATGGCTACACCTTC. Protein sequence: CVSSYSSATEAYGYTF.

This clonotype was observed a handful of times. This chain links TRBV2 with TRBJ2-1; 8 nucleotides align to TRBD2. Trimming cost V 3 bases and J 5 bases; bases outside gene matches: 9. The germline V gene has CDR1 SNHLY and CDR2 FYNNEI. The CDR3 runs 16 residues. CDR3: CASSETPGGLNNEQFF. The CDR3 region has the DNA TGTGCCAGCAGTGAGACCCCGGGGGGGCTTAACAATGAGCAGTTCTTC.

This clonotype was counted many times. The CDR3 region is CASSLQGSGSPLHF. In nucleotides, the CDR3 is TGTGCCAGCAGCTTACAGGGTAGCGGTTCACCCCTCCACTTT. V gene TRBV5-6 combines with J gene TRBJ1-6; D is possibly TRBD1 (6 bases). Germline V gene data show CDR1 as SGHDT and CDR2 as YYEEEE. V was clipped by 2 bases and J by 9 bases, with 12 bases between them. CDR3 length: 14 amino acids.

This clonotype was found many times. The chain combines TRBV24-1 with TRBJ2-2, with D tentatively TRBD2 (6 bases). This CDR3 is 16 amino acids long. Trimming pared 1 base from V and 3 bases from J, leaving 11 bases between. In germline, CDR1 is KGHDR, CDR2 SFDVKD. CDR3: CATSDFGGPYTGELFF. DNA of the CDR3: TGTGCCACCAGTGATTTTGGAGGGCCCTACACCGGGGAGCTGTTTTTT.

There are many counts of this clonotype. This rearrangement joins TRBV11-3 to TRBJ1-3; D not certain. CDR3 length: 14 amino acids. V was trimmed by 5 bases and J by 0 bases, leaving 8 bases between them. CDR1 is SGHNT, CDR2 YENEEA, per germline. CDR3 in amino acids: CASSIRSSGNTIYF. In DNA, the CDR3 is TGTGCCAGCAGCATACGTAGCTCTGGAAACACCATATATTTT.

Many counts were recorded for this clonotype. The rearrangement links TRBV6-5 to TRBJ2-4, with a tentative D call TRBD2 (5 bases). The V gene's germline CDR1 is MNHEY and CDR2 SVGAGI. The CDR3 extends over 17 amino acids. Trimming took 2 bases from V and 0 from J, leaving 14 bases between them. CDR3: CASSYAVPGIAKNIQYF. DNA for the CDR3: TGTGCCAGCAGTTACGCGGTACCCGGGATAGCCAAAAACATTCAGTACTTC.

This clonotype was picked up many times. The chain combines TRBV18 with TRBJ1-6; 9 nucleotides line up with TRBD1. The CDR3 totals 15 residues. The germline V gene has CDR1 KGHSH and CDR2 LQKENI. Losses at the gene ends were 3 bases for V and 7 bases for J; bases not matched to a gene: 4. CDR3 amino acids: CASSPWDRVNSPLHF. CDR3 nucleotides: TGTGCCAGCTCACCTTGGGACAGGGTCAATTCACCCCTCCACTTT.